This passage covers 21 T cell receptor beta chains from one sample sequenced in a study of shared clonotypes between healthy human individuals. Clones were read by immunoSEQ multiplex PCR, and TCRdb kept only the in-frame ones, dropping some. Of over a million clones in the sample, 95% to 97% were seen once. Sequences were obtained from naive CD4+ T cells sorted from blood. Subset in this sample: CD45RA+ positively selected. The receptors shown here come from a man aged 25 to 40 in good health.

As concerns this clone: The same CDR3 also results from other DNA sequences found in this sample. The genes are TRBV7-2 and TRBJ2-3; weak D call: TRBD2 (5 bases). V was cut by 4 bases and J by 3 bases, with 5 bases left in between. The germline gives CDR1 SGHTA, CDR2 FQGNSA. The CDR3 covers 12 residues. The CDR3, as DNA: TGTGCCAGCAGCTCGGGGACAGATACGCAGTATTTT. Protein: CASSSGTDTQYF.

This rearrangement joins TRBV5-5 to TRBJ1-1; 8 bases line up with TRBD1. The J segment lost 7 bases and the V segment lost 2 bases, leaving 16 bases of the junction unmatched. This CDR3 is built from 17 residues. Germline V gene data show CDR1 as SGHKS and CDR2 as YYEKEE (reference sequence). CDR3 loop: CASSFIGLRDRRNEAFF. CDR3 in DNA: TGTGCCAGCAGCTTCATAGGACTCCGGGACAGGCGGAATGAAGCTTTCTTT.

V is TRBV4-2 and J is TRBJ2-5; TRBD2 matches at 10 bases. Germline loops: CDR1 LGHNA, CDR2 YNFKEQ. The CDR3 loop spans 18 amino acids. V shed 3 bases and J 5 bases; nucleotides not matched to a gene: 15. The CDR3 protein is CASSHTVGASGSGETQYF. The CDR3 DNA follows: TGTGCCAGCAGCCACACAGTCGGGGCTAGCGGGAGCGGGGAGACCCAGTACTTC.

The chain is built from TRBV25-1 and TRBJ2-1; the D gene could be TRBD1 or TRBD2 (5 bases each). Germline V lookup: CDR1 MGHDK, CDR2 SYGVNS. Trimming removed 3 bases at V and 0 bases at J, with 9 bases between. The CDR3 runs 15 residues. The CDR3 region is CASSDRGLSYNEQFF. CDR3 bases: TGTGCCAGCAGTGACCGGGGCCTCTCCTACAATGAGCAGTTCTTC. The full variable domain, rest sourced from reference TRBV25-1 and TRBJ2-1, is EADIYQTPRYLVIGTGKKITLECSQTMGHDKMYWYQQDPGMELHLIHYSYGVNSTEKGDLSSESTVSRIRTEHFPLTLESARPSHTSQYLCASSDRGLSYNEQFFGPGTRLTVL.

The genes are TRBV5-1 and TRBJ1-1, with 9 positions matching TRBD1. Germline V gene data show CDR1 as SGHRS and CDR2 as YFSETQ. Trimming cost V 0 bases and J 5 bases; bases outside gene matches: 11. The CDR3 sequence is 17 residues long. The DNA of the CDR3 is TGCGCCAGCAGCTTGGCCGGGACAGGGAATGCGGGGACTGAAGCTTTCTTT. Its protein is CASSLAGTGNAGTEAFF.

This rearrangement joins TRBV10-3 to TRBJ1-1, with D possibly TRBD1 on 6 matching bases. Trimming removed 5 bases from V and 1 base from J, with 17 bases in between. The CDR3 sequence is 16 residues long. Germline values: CDR1 ENHRY, CDR2 SYGVKD. The CDR3 here is CAISPDRTPSNTEAFF. CDR3 nucleotides: TGTGCCATCAGTCCCGACAGGACACCCTCGAACACTGAAGCTTTCTTT.

The V and J genes are TRBV28 and TRBJ2-7, with 8 bases fitting TRBD2. The V segment lost 7 bases and the J segment 2 bases; nucleotides outside the gene matches: 7. From germline, CDR1 is MDHEN and CDR2 SYDVKM. The length of the CDR3 is 14 residues. CDR3 region: CASKIPGLAYEQYF. The CDR3 bases are TGTGCCAGCAAGATCCCGGGACTAGCCTACGAGCAGTACTTC.

V usage is TRBV18 and J usage is TRBJ2-7, with D maybe TRBD1 (5 bases). The CDR3 totals 13 residues. V was clipped by 2 bases and J by 3 bases, with 8 bases between them. Looked up from germline, CDR1 is KGHSH and CDR2 is LQKENI. In DNA form, the CDR3 reads TGTGCCAGCTCACCAAACGACAGCTACGAGCAGTACTTC. Translation gives CASSPNDSYEQYF.

The genes are TRBV9 and TRBJ1-3; D call uncertain. Trimming took off 0 bases at V and 0 bases at J, with 10 bases between the two ends. Germline CDR1 reads SGDLS; CDR2 reads YYNGEE. This CDR3 comprises 16 residues. CDR3 sequence reads: CASSVEPGSSGNTIYF. The CDR3 DNA is TGTGCCAGCAGCGTAGAACCCGGGAGCTCTGGAAACACCATATATTTT.

The chain combines TRBV6-1 with TRBJ2-7; 10 bases line up with TRBD1. Germline CDR1 reads MNHNS; CDR2 reads SASEGT. Trimming at V came to 6 bases and at J to 6 bases, leaving 8 bases not matched to a gene. The CDR3 has 14 residues. CDR3 sequence (DNA): TGTGCCAGCAGCGGGACAGGGGTACCGGGCGAGCAGTACTTC. This sequence encodes CASSGTGVPGEQYF.

V usage is TRBV19 and J usage is TRBJ2-2, with TRBD1 identical over 7 bases. Germline CDR1 is LNHDA and CDR2 is SQIVND (reference sequence). This CDR3 is 16 amino acids long. The V gene end was trimmed by 2 bases and the J gene end by 7 bases; junction bases not matched to a gene: 10. The CDR3 DNA is TGTGCCAGTAGTATATTACCAGGGGGAATTCACGGGGAGCTGTTTTTT. Its translation: CASSILPGGIHGELFF.

This clone was found once. V gene TRBV5-1 combines with J gene TRBJ2-1, with TRBD1 matching 7 bases. This CDR3 is 16 amino acids long. V dropped 2 bases and J dropped 3; count of bases not matched to a gene: 8. Germline CDR1 is SGHRS and CDR2 is YFSETQ. CDR3 sequence: CASSFETGESYNEQFF. In DNA, the CDR3 is TGCGCCAGCAGCTTCGAAACAGGGGAGAGCTACAATGAGCAGTTCTTC.

This sequence joins TRBV29-1 and TRBJ2-1; 8 bases map to TRBD1. Unmatched junction bases numbered 11, after V lost 3 bases and J lost 10 bases. CDR1 is SQVTM and CDR2 is ANQGSEA in the germline V gene. The CDR3 loop spans 14 amino acids. The CDR3 here is CSVDGVRGLEEQFF. In DNA form, the CDR3 reads TGCAGCGTTGATGGGGTCAGGGGGCTGGAGGAGCAGTTCTTC.

This clone was seen a handful of times. The sample has other DNA sequences that encode this CDR3 too. The chain has TRBV7-6 and TRBJ2-5, with 8 positions matching TRBD1. The CDR3 spans 13 residues. Trimming took 4 bases from V and 4 from J; bases not matched to a gene: 2. Germline V gives CDR1 SGHVS, CDR2 FNYEAQ. The CDR3 spells CASSSGQGETQYF. The CDR3 DNA sequence: TGTGCCAGCAGCTCCGGACAGGGAGAGACCCAGTACTTC.

The chain links TRBV6-1 to TRBJ2-1; no clear D. Germline values: CDR1 MNHNS, CDR2 SASEGT. This CDR3 contains 13 residues. Trimming left V 0 bases short and J 8 bases short, with 8 bases between. CDR3 amino acids: CASSEAQAYEQFF. As DNA, the CDR3 is TGTGCCAGCAGTGAAGCTCAAGCTTATGAGCAGTTCTTC.

Worth noting for this clone: The same CDR3 can be traced to other DNA sequences in this sample. The rearrangement links TRBV15 to TRBJ2-7; D is unresolved. V lost 1 base to trimming and J lost 3 bases, with 7 bases between them. Germline CDR1 is LNHNV and CDR2 is YYDKDF (reference sequence). CDR3 length equals 13 residues. The CDR3 protein is CATSRGSNYEQYF. The CDR3 region has the DNA TGTGCCACCAGCAGAGGAAGTAACTACGAGCAGTACTTC.

The chain joins TRBV5-1 to TRBJ2-7; D possibly matches TRBD1 or TRBD2 (5 bases each). Germline lookup yields CDR1 SGHRS and CDR2 YFSETQ. The CDR3 is 14 amino acids. V was cut by 2 bases and J by 10 bases, with 19 bases left in between. Here the CDR3 reads CASSLRPGAGGQYF. CDR3 nucleotides: TGCGCCAGCAGCTTAAGGCCCGGTGCTGGGGGACAGTACTTC.

J is TRBJ2-7 and V is TRBV7-9; possible D gene TRBD2, 6 bases. This CDR3 comprises 13 residues. The ends were cut back, 4 bases at V and 6 bases at J, with 13 bases in the middle. CDR1 and CDR2 from the germline V gene are SEHNR and FQNEAQ (reference sequence). CDR3 region: CASSSHGGFEQYF. CDR3 DNA: TGTGCCAGCAGCTCCCATGGGGGGTTCGAGCAGTACTTC. Full variable domain (rest looked up from reference TRBV7-9 and TRBJ2-7): DTGVSQNPRHKITKRGQNVTFRCDPISEHNRLYWYRQTLGQGPEFLTYFQNEAQLEKSRLLSDRFSAERPKGSFSTLEIQRTEQGDSAMYLCASSSHGGFEQYFGPGTRLTVT.

V and J are TRBV10-3 and TRBJ1-1, with 7 bases identical to TRBD1. V trimming: 10 bases; J trimming: 2 bases; junction bases outside the gene matches: 7. The CDR3 totals 13 residues. CDR1 and CDR2 (germline): ENHRY, SYGVKD. The CDR3 DNA reads as TGTGCCACCGGGACAGTCGTAAACACTGAAGCTTTCTTT. This codes for CATGTVVNTEAFF.

This chain uses TRBV30 with TRBJ2-2; 8 bases line up with TRBD1. Germline-derived CDR1 and CDR2 are GTSNPN and SVGIG (reference sequence). The trim removed 5 bases at V and 2 bases at J, leaving 13 bases unmatched. The CDR3 runs to 17 residues. CDR3 coding DNA: TGTGCCTGGTCCCAACGTCGGGGACAGGACAACACCGGGGAGCTGTTTTTT. Protein: CAWSQRRGQDNTGELFF.

This chain joins TRBV7-9 and TRBJ2-3; tentatively, D is TRBD2 (6 bases). Germline V CDR1 and CDR2: SEHNR, FQNEAQ (reference sequence). V was clipped by 7 bases and J by 0 bases, with 14 bases between them. There are 15 residues in the CDR3. This chain's CDR3 is CASTDTRGSTDTQYF. The CDR3 region has the DNA TGTGCCAGCACCGATACGCGGGGAAGCACAGATACGCAGTATTTT.